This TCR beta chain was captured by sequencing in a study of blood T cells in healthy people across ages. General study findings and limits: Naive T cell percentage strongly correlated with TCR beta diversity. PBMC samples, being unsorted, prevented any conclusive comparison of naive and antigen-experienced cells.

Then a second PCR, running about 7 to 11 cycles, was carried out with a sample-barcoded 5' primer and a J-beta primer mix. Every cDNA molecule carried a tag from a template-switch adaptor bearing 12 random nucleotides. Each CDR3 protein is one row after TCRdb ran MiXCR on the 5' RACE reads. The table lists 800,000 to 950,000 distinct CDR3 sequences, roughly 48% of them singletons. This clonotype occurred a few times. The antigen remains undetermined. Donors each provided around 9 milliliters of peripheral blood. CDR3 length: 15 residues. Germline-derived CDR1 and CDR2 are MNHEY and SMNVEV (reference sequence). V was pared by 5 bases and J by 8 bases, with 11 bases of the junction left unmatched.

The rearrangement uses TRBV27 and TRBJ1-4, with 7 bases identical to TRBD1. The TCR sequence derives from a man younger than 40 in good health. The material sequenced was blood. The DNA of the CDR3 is TGTGCCAGCAGTCCCAGGGGACCGGGACAGGAAAAACTGTTTTTT. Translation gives CASSPRGPGQEKLFF.